This TCR beta chain was identified during a study of blood T cell repertoires in COVID-19. Generated by immunoSEQ multiplex PCR, the TCRdb table keeps only in-frame clones and is missing some. In the table there are about 100,000 clones, roughly 90% of which are singletons. A note on this clone: Additional DNA sequences in this sample encode the identical CDR3.

The length of the CDR3 is 14 residues. V trimming: 2 bases; J trimming: 5 bases; junction bases outside the gene matches: 4. Germline V gene data show CDR1 as SGHRS and CDR2 as YFSETQ. The source of this sequence is a woman aged 55-69 years with acute or convalescent COVID-19. Sequencing was done on a sample of peripheral blood. The V call is TRBV5-1, the J call TRBJ1-1, with 9 positions matching TRBD1. CDR3 protein: CASSLGQGRTEAFF. CDR3 bases: TGCGCCAGCAGCTTAGGACAGGGGCGTACTGAAGCTTTCTTT. Together with reference TRBV5-1 and TRBJ1-1, the CDR3 gives the full variable domain: KAGVTQTPRYLIKTRGQQVTLSCSPISGHRSVSWYQQTPGQGLQFLFEYFSETQRNKGNFPGRFSGRQFSNSRSEMNVSTLELGDSALYLCASSLGQGRTEAFFGQGTRLTVV.